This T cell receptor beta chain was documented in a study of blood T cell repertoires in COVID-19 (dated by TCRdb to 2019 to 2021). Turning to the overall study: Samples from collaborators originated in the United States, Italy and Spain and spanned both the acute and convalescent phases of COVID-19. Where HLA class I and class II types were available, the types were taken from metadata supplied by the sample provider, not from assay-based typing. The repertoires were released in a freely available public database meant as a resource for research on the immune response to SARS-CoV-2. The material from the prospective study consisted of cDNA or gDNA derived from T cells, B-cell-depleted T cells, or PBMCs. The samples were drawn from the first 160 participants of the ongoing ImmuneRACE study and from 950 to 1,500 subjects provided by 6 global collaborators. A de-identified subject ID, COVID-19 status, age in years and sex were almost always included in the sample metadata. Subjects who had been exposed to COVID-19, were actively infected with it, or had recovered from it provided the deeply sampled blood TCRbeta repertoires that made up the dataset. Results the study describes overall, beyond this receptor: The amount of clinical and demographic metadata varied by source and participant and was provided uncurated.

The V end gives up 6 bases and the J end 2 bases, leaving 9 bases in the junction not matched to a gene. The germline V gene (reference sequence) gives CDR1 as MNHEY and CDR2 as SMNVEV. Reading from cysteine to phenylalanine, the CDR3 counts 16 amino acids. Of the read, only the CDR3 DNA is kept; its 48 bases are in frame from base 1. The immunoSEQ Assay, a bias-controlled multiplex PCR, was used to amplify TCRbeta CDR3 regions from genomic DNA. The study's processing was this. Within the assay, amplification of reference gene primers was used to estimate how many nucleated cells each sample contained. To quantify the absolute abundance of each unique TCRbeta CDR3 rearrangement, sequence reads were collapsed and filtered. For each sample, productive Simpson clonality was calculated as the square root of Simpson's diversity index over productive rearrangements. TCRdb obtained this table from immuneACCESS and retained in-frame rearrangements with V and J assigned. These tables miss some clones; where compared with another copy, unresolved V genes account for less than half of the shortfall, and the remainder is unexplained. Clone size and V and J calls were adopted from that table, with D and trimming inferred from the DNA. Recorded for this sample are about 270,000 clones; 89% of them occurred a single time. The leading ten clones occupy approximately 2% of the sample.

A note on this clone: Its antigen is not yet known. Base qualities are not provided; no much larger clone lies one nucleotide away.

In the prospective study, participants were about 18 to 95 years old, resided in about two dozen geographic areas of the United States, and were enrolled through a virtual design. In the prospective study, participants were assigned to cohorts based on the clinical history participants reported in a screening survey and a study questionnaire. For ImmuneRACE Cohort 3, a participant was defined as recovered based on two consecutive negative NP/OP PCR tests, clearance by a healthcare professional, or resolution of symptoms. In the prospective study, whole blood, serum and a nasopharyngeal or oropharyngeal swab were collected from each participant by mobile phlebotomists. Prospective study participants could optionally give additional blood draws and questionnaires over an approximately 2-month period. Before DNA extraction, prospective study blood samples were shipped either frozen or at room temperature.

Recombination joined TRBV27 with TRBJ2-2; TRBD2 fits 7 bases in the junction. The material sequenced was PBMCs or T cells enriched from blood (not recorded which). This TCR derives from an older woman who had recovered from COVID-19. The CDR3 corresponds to CASRQGGTTNTGELFF. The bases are TGTGCCAGCAGACAAGGTGGGACTACTAACACCGGGGAGCTGTTTTTT.